This is a list of T cell receptor beta chains from one sample in a study of cytomegalovirus exposure and HLA in healthy donors. Sequencing was performed with immunoSEQ multiplex PCR; in TCRdb, only in-frame clones are kept and a portion is missing. This sample has approximately 110,000 clones; nearly 85% occur once, and the top ten carry 6% to 7.5%. The sample was PBMCs. The receptors were gathered from a young man in good health and CMV-seronegative. Both conserved end residues are part of each CDR3. Fields, in order: V gene, clone size, J gene, D gene, CDR3 protein, CDR3 DNA. The D gene is left open where the match is weak. Rows may omit the clone size; those that give it use once, few, many or a size class.

TRBV29-1	-	TRBJ1-2	-	CSVAGQGGYTF	TGCAGCGTCGCAGGGCAAGGAGGCTACACCTTC
TRBV13	few	TRBJ2-7	TRBD1	CASSSYEGTGVSYEQYF	TGTGCCAGCAGCTCATACGAAGGTACAGGGGTCTCCTACGAGCAGTACTTC
TRBV29-1	-	TRBJ2-7	TRBD1	CSVDRDGSYEQYF	TGCAGCGTCGACAGGGACGGGTCCTACGAGCAGTACTTC
TRBV2	-	TRBJ1-1	TRBD1	CASLQGINTEAFF	TGTGCCAGCCTACAGGGGATCAACACTGAAGCTTTCTTT
TRBV7-2	-	TRBJ1-2	TRBD1	CASSWTGASYGYTF	TGTGCCAGCAGCTGGACAGGGGCGAGCTATGGCTACACCTTC
TRBV6-5	-	TRBJ2-2	TRBD1	CASSTGQTFTGELFF	TGTGCCAGCAGTACGGGACAGACCTTCACCGGGGAGCTGTTTTTT
TRBV2	-	TRBJ2-7	TRBD2	CASSEGLAATYEQYF	TGTGCCAGCAGTGAAGGTCTAGCGGCCACCTACGAGCAGTACTTC
TRBV5-6	few	TRBJ1-2	-	CASRSYWGYTF	TGTGCCAGCAGGTCATACTGGGGCTACACCTTC
TRBV20-1	-	TRBJ2-7	-	CSAFDRSEQYF	TGCAGTGCCTTCGATAGGAGCGAGCAGTACTTC
TRBV4-1	-	TRBJ2-1	TRBD2	CASSLLAGGGDEQFF	TGCGCCAGCAGCCTACTAGCGGGAGGAGGCGATGAGCAGTTCTTC
TRBV6-4	few	TRBJ2-1	TRBD1	CASSDSTGGYNEQFF	TGTGCCAGCAGTGACTCAACAGGGGGTTACAATGAGCAGTTCTTC
TRBV9	few	TRBJ1-2	-	CASSERAQPLDGYTF	TGTGCCAGCAGCGAGCGGGCCCAGCCTTTGGATGGCTACACCTTC
TRBV4-1	-	TRBJ1-5	-	CASSQDLQPDSNQPQHF	TGCGCCAGCAGCCAAGATCTACAGCCTGATAGCAATCAGCCCCAGCATTTT
TRBV6-6	once	TRBJ2-2	-	CASFDPAGELFF	TGTGCCAGCTTCGATCCGGCCGGGGAGCTGTTTTTT
TRBV11-2	-	TRBJ2-1	TRBD2	CASSLGLAGSSSYNEQFF	TGTGCCAGCAGCTTAGGGCTAGCGGGCTCCAGCTCCTACAATGAGCAGTTCTTC
TRBV19	-	TRBJ2-7	TRBD1	CASSIRRQGAYEQYF	TGTGCCAGTAGTATTCGGAGACAGGGAGCCTACGAGCAGTACTTC
TRBV6-6	-	TRBJ2-7	-	CASSYRGYEQYF	TGTGCCAGCAGTTACAGGGGTTACGAGCAGTACTTC
TRBV28	once	TRBJ2-7	TRBD2	CASSSSGTRYEQYF	TGTGCCAGCAGTTCCTCCGGGACTAGATACGAGCAGTACTTC
TRBV7-2	-	TRBJ2-2	TRBD2	CASSLPMTSGREETGELFF	TGTGCCAGCAGCTTACCGATGACTAGCGGGAGGGAAGAGACCGGGGAGCTGTTTTTT
TRBV27	-	TRBJ2-6	TRBD1	CASSLPGQGGPGANVLTF	TGTGCCAGCAGTTTACCCGGACAGGGAGGCCCTGGGGCCAACGTCCTGACTTTC
TRBV19	-	TRBJ1-2	TRBD1	CASGPDRGQGYGYTF	TGTGCCAGTGGACCGGACAGGGGTCAAGGCTATGGCTACACCTTC
TRBV5-8	-	TRBJ1-1	-	CASSPDLRGVAFF	TGTGCCAGCAGCCCGGACCTCAGGGGAGTGGCTTTCTTT
TRBV7-2	-	TRBJ2-1	TRBD2	CASSLVRREYNEQFF	TGTGCCAGCAGCTTAGTTCGGCGGGAGTACAATGAGCAGTTCTTC
TRBV28	-	TRBJ2-1	-	CASRPRLLPYNEQFF	TGTGCCAGCAGACCTCGACTCCTACCGTACAATGAGCAGTTCTTC
TRBV4-2	-	TRBJ2-1	-	CASSPDPGTSSLEQFF	TGTGCCAGCAGCCCTGACCCCGGGACTTCTTCGTTGGAGCAGTTCTTC
TRBV6-5	-	TRBJ2-7	TRBD1	CASAAGTGILYEQYF	TGTGCCAGCGCAGCTGGGACAGGGATCCTCTACGAGCAGTACTTC
TRBV7-2	-	TRBJ1-3	-	CASSPEDFSGNTIYF	TGTGCCAGCAGTCCGGAGGACTTCTCTGGAAACACCATATATTTT
TRBV10-1	-	TRBJ1-3	TRBD1	CASSRDSSGNTIYF	TGCGCCAGCAGCCGGGACAGCTCTGGAAACACCATATATTTT
TRBV28	-	TRBJ1-1	TRBD1	CASSRGGTAEEAFF	TGTGCCAGCAGCCGAGGTGGGACAGCGGAAGAAGCTTTCTTT
TRBV10-3	few	TRBJ2-7	-	CAISEHSGYEQYF	TGTGCCATCAGTGAGCACTCGGGTTACGAGCAGTACTTC
TRBV10-2	-	TRBJ2-7	-	CATWRGQYEQYF	TGCGCCACCTGGAGGGGACAGTACGAGCAGTACTTC
TRBV11-3	-	TRBJ1-2	TRBD1	CASSTRDRGPDYGYTF	TGTGCCAGCAGCACCCGGGACAGGGGGCCGGACTATGGCTACACCTTC
TRBV10-1	once	TRBJ2-1	-	CASSEPGLSPEQFF	TGCGCCAGCAGTGAGCCCGGACTGTCGCCTGAGCAGTTCTTC